A selection of T cell receptor beta chains follows, all from one sample in a study of T cells after yellow fever vaccination. TCRdb re-called the 5' RACE reads with MiXCR, one entry per CDR3 protein. The table has roughly 62,000 distinct CDR3 sequences, more than 5.5% seen once. Material: CD8+ T cells sorted from PBMCs, obtained on the day of the first yellow fever vaccination. These receptors all come from a man aged 18 to 29 who received the YFV17D yellow fever vaccine. CDR3s include the opening cysteine and the closing phenylalanine or tryptophan. A D gene is named only where the DNA matches it firmly. Not every row has a clone size; where given, it reads once, few, many or a size class.

TRBV24-1	few	TRBJ1-1	-	CATSDWENTEAFF	TGTGCCACCAGTGATTGGGAGAACACTGAAGCTTTCTTT
TRBV19	few	TRBJ2-2	TRBD1	CASSIWTGDAGELFF	TGTGCCAGTAGTATATGGACAGGGGACGCCGGGGAGCTGTTTTTT
TRBV10-3	many	TRBJ2-2	-	CAISPSGGTGELFF	TGTGCCATCAGTCCTTCCGGGGGAACCGGGGAGCTGTTTTTT
TRBV5-1	-	TRBJ1-2	-	CASSLGGVDYTF	TGCGCCAGCAGCTTGGGTGGGGTCGACTACACCTTC
TRBV28	-	TRBJ2-2	TRBD2	CASSLSGGYTGELFF	TGTGCCAGCAGTTTATCCGGGGGGTACACCGGGGAGCTGTTTTTT
TRBV20-1	-	TRBJ2-3	TRBD2	CSARDAFSGGPRTDTQYF	TGCAGTGCTAGAGATGCGTTCAGCGGGGGGCCACGAACAGATACGCAGTATTTT
TRBV6-5	few	TRBJ2-7	-	CASSYEGGGTYEQYF	TGTGCCAGCAGTTACGAGGGGGGGGGCACCTACGAGCAGTACTTC
TRBV6-1	many	TRBJ2-5	-	CASSPTLRLKTQYF	TGTGCCAGCAGCCCGACCCTAAGGTTGAAGACCCAGTACTTC
TRBV5-5	-	TRBJ2-3	TRBD1	CASSLWTGGPSDTQYF	TGTGCCAGCAGCTTGTGGACAGGGGGCCCTTCAGATACGCAGTATTTT
TRBV5-1	many	TRBJ2-6	-	CASSLSAVTSGANVLTF	TGCGCCAGCAGCTTGTCGGCAGTTACCTCTGGGGCCAACGTCCTGACTTTC
TRBV4-3	many	TRBJ1-1	-	CASSQDRVMNTEAFF	TGCGCCAGCAGCCAAGATCGGGTCATGAACACTGAAGCTTTCTTT
TRBV5-5	few	TRBJ2-2	-	CASTVGGELFF	TGTGCCAGCACCGTCGGGGGGGAGCTGTTTTTT
TRBV6-5	many	TRBJ2-5	-	CASSSMEGLETQYF	TGTGCCAGCAGTTCTATGGAAGGGCTAGAGACCCAGTACTTC
TRBV5-1	few	TRBJ1-1	-	CASSLNRAEAFF	TGCGCCAGCAGCCTAAACAGGGCCGAAGCTTTCTTT
TRBV6-4	many	TRBJ2-2	TRBD2	CASSLLAGDTGELFF	TGTGCCAGCAGTCTACTAGCGGGGGATACCGGGGAGCTGTTTTTT
TRBV10-3	many	TRBJ2-2	-	CAMSRGGNTGELFF	TGTGCCATGAGCAGGGGCGGAAACACCGGGGAGCTGTTTTTT
TRBV27	-	TRBJ1-1	TRBD1	CASTFTGGATNTEAFF	TGTGCCAGCACTTTCACAGGGGGCGCAACGAACACTGAAGCTTTCTTT
TRBV7-9	many	TRBJ1-6	-	CASSPGTNSPLHF	TGTGCCAGCAGCCCGGGAACTAATTCACCCCTCCACTTT
TRBV20-1	many	TRBJ2-7	-	CSASYNSYEQYF	TGCAGTGCTAGTTATAACTCCTACGAGCAGTACTTC
TRBV12-3/TRBV12-4	once	TRBJ2-7	-	CASSFMGAEGAHYEQYF	TGTGCCAGCAGTTTTATGGGGGCGGAGGGGGCCCACTACGAGCAGTACTTC
TRBV6-1	many	TRBJ1-2	TRBD1	CASRTGAFNYGYTF	TGTGCCAGCAGAACAGGGGCTTTCAACTATGGCTACACCTTC
TRBV9	many	TRBJ1-3	-	CASSASGRGRDTIYF	TGTGCCAGCAGCGCCTCAGGGAGGGGACGGGACACCATATATTTT
TRBV4-3	many	TRBJ2-6	-	CASSQGSLPSGANVLTF	TGCGCCAGCAGCCAAGGTTCCCTCCCCTCTGGGGCCAACGTCCTGACTTTC
TRBV7-3	many	TRBJ1-1	TRBD1	CASSLSRAPGTENTEAFF	TGTGCCAGCAGCTTGTCGCGGGCGCCCGGGACAGAGAACACTGAAGCTTTCTTT
TRBV20-1	-	TRBJ2-6	-	CSARESRSRISVLTF	TGCAGTGCTAGAGAATCCAGGTCGCGGATCTCCGTCCTGACTTTC
TRBV6-2/TRBV6-3	many	TRBJ1-5	-	CAAGAGASSPQHF	TGTGCCGCCGGGGCAGGGGCGTCTTCGCCCCAGCATTTT
TRBV7-6	-	TRBJ2-1	-	CASSLAHNEQFF	TGTGCCAGCAGCTTAGCCCACAATGAGCAGTTCTTC
TRBV20-1	many	TRBJ1-1	-	CSARPGEYTEAFF	TGCAGTGCTCGTCCCGGGGAGTACACTGAAGCTTTCTTT
TRBV6-2/TRBV6-3	many	TRBJ1-5	TRBD1	CASSSDRDRGQPQHF	TGTGCCAGCAGCTCCGACAGGGACCGAGGTCAGCCCCAGCATTTT
TRBV20-1	-	TRBJ1-1	-	CSARDRGYVNTEAFF	TGCAGTGCTAGAGATCGTGGATATGTGAACACTGAAGCTTTCTTT
TRBV12-3/TRBV12-4	-	TRBJ1-5	-	CASSFGQGLDQPQHF	TGTGCCAGCAGTTTCGGGCAGGGGTTGGATCAGCCCCAGCATTTT
TRBV20-1	few	TRBJ2-4	TRBD2	CSARIVRASGSKNIQYF	TGCAGTGCTAGGATAGTTCGGGCTAGCGGTTCCAAAAACATTCAGTACTTC
TRBV12-3/TRBV12-4	-	TRBJ2-1	-	CASSFGTTSLEQFF	TGTGCCAGCAGTTTTGGGACAACTTCTTTGGAGCAGTTCTTC
TRBV29-1	many	TRBJ1-2	-	CSVPGQAFYGYTF	TGCAGCGTTCCCGGACAAGCCTTCTATGGCTACACCTTC
TRBV5-1	many	TRBJ2-1	-	CASSYAGTGNNEQFF	TGCGCCAGCAGCTACGCCGGGACGGGTAACAATGAGCAGTTCTTC
TRBV6-1	many	TRBJ2-1	-	CASSLVRAGNEQFF	TGTGCCAGCAGCCTCGTTAGGGCGGGCAATGAGCAGTTCTTC
TRBV6-5	-	TRBJ2-1	-	CASSSPGPSPLYNEQFF	TGTGCCAGCAGTAGCCCGGGACCCAGTCCCCTCTACAATGAGCAGTTCTTC
TRBV7-6	-	TRBJ1-5	-	CASSTGSGNQPQHF	TGTGCCAGCAGCACCGGGTCGGGCAATCAGCCCCAGCATTTT
TRBV29-1	-	TRBJ1-2	-	CSASINGYTF	TGCAGCGCCTCGATAAATGGCTACACCTTC
TRBV12-3/TRBV12-4	few	TRBJ2-7	-	CASSLGGLEDYEQYF	TGTGCCAGCAGTTTAGGTGGGTTAGAGGACTACGAGCAGTACTTC
TRBV7-2	many	TRBJ2-3	-	CASSLVSTDTQYF	TGTGCCAGCAGCTTAGTAAGCACAGATACGCAGTATTTT
TRBV20-1	-	TRBJ2-7	-	CSARAPSMGGYEQYF	TGCAGTGCTAGAGCCCCCTCTATGGGGGGCTACGAGCAGTACTTC
TRBV5-6	few	TRBJ2-5	-	CASSAYPGLQETQYF	TGTGCCAGCAGCGCTTACCCGGGACTGCAAGAGACCCAGTACTTC
TRBV27	-	TRBJ2-1	-	CASTASPFNEQFF	TGTGCCAGCACAGCCTCACCCTTCAATGAGCAGTTCTTC
TRBV7-2	-	TRBJ2-1	-	CASSLYESRKEQFF	TGTGCCAGCAGCTTATATGAGTCCCGTAAAGAGCAGTTCTTC